Presented here are 3 T cell receptor beta chains from one specimen sequenced in a study of blood T cell repertoires in COVID-19. Assay: immunoSEQ multiplex PCR; the TCRdb copy retains only in-frame clones and omits some. The sample consists of 53,000 or so clones, approximately 80% of them appearing once. The specimen sequenced was peripheral blood. These receptors originate from a man aged 65 to 79 with active or convalescent COVID-19.

The rearrangement links TRBV3-1 (or the pseudogene TRBV3-2) to TRBJ1-2, with a tentative D call TRBD1 (5 bases). CDR1 LGHDT and CDR2 YNNKEL come from the germline V gene (reference sequence). V lost 3 bases, J lost 8 bases, and 13 bases lay in between. This CDR3 has 13 residues. The CDR3 sequence is CASSHLREGGYTF. The CDR3 DNA reads TGTGCCAGCAGCCACCTCAGGGAAGGCGGCTACACCTTC.

The rearrangement uses TRBV7-2 and TRBJ2-7; maybe TRBD1 (6 bases). The V gene lost 2 bases and the J gene lost 1 base, with 12 bases spanning the gap. Looked up from germline, CDR1 is SGHTA and CDR2 is FQGNSA. The CDR3 is made up of 15 amino acids. CDR3 sequence reads: CASSLSYRGSYEQYF. The DNA of the CDR3 is TGTGCCAGCAGCTTATCCTATAGGGGGTCCTACGAGCAGTACTTC.

The genes are TRBV5-5 and TRBJ1-1, with 7 bases matching TRBD1. This CDR3 region has 14 residues. V shed 0 bases, J shed 3 bases, and the junction held 2 bases outside the gene matches. Germline values: CDR1 SGHKS, CDR2 YYEKEE (reference sequence). CDR3 sequence: CASSLEGAHTEAFF. Here the CDR3 DNA reads TGTGCCAGCAGCTTGGAGGGGGCTCACACTGAAGCTTTCTTT. Looking up the rest from reference TRBV5-5 and TRBJ1-1 gives the full variable domain: DAGVTQSPTHLIKTRGQQVTLRCSPISGHKSVSWYQQVLGQGPQFIFQYYEKEERGRGNFPDRFSARQFPNYSSELNVNALLLGDSALYLCASSLEGAHTEAFFGQGTRLTVV.